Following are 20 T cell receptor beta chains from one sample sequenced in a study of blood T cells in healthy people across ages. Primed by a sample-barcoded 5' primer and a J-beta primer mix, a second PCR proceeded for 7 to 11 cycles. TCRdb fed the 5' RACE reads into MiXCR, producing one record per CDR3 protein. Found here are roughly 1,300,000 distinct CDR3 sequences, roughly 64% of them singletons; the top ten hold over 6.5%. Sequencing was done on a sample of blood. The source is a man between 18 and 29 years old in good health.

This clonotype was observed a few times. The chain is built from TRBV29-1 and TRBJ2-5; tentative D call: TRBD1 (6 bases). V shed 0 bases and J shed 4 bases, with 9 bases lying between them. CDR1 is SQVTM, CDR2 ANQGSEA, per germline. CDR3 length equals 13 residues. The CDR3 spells CSVEDRGSETQYF. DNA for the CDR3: TGCAGCGTTGAAGATAGGGGGTCAGAGACCCAGTACTTC.

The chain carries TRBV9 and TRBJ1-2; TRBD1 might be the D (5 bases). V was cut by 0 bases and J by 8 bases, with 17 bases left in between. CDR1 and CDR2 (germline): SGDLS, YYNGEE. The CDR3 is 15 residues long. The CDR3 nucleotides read TGTGCCAGCAGCGTAGTTCAGGCCGGGGGGTTGGGCTACACCTTC. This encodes CASSVVQAGGLGYTF.

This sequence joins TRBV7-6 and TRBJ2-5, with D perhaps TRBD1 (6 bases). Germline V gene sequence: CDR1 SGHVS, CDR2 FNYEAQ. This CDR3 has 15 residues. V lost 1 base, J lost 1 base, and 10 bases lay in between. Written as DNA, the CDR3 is TGTGCCAGCAGCTTAGAAACAGGGTTCCAAGAGACCCAGTACTTC. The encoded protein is CASSLETGFQETQYF.

Written as DNA, the CDR3 is TGCGCCAGCAGTGATGGTTCAGCCGGCTACACCTTC. Translated: CASSDGSAGYTF. The chain recombines TRBV10-2 with TRBJ1-2; no firm D call. The CDR3 runs 12 residues. CDR1 and CDR2 from the germline V gene are WSHSY and SAAADI. The ends were cut back, 3 bases at V and 8 bases at J, with 10 bases in the middle.

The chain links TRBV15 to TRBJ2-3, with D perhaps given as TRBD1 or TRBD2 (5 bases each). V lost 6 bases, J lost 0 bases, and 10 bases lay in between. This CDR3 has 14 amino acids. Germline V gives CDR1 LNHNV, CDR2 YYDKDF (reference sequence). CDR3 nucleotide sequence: TGTGCCACCAGGAGGGACGAAAGCACAGATACGCAGTATTTT. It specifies CATRRDESTDTQYF.

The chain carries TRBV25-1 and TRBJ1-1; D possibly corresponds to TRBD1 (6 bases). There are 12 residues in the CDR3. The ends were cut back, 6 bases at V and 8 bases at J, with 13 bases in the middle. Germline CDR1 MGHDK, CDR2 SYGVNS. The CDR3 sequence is CASSGGGPEAFF. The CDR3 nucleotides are TGTGCCAGCAGCGGTGGGGGGCCAGAAGCTTTCTTT.

The CDR3 DNA reads TGCGCCAGCAGCCTCATGGACAGAGGGTTAAATGAGCAGTTCTTC. As protein: CASSLMDRGLNEQFF. The chain is built from TRBV5-1 and TRBJ2-1; D is possibly TRBD1 (6 bases). V was shortened by 4 bases and J by 7 bases, with 18 bases between the two germline ends. The CDR3 covers 15 residues. The germline V gene has CDR1 SGHRS and CDR2 YFSETQ.

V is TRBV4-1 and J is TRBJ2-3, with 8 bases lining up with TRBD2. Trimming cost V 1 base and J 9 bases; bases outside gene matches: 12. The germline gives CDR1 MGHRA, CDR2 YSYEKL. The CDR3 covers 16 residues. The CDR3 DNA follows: TGCGCCAGCAGCCAAGGCAGCGGGAGTATGGGGGTAACGCAGTATTTT. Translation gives CASSQGSGSMGVTQYF.

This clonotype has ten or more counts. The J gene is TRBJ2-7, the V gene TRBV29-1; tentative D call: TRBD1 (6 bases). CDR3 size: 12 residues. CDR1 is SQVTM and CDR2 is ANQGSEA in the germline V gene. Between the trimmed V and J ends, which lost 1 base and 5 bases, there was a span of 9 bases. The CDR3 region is CSVEGNRDEQYF. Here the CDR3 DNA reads TGCAGCGTTGAAGGGAACAGGGACGAGCAGTACTTC.

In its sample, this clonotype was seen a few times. The CDR3 sequence: CATSDLFGTVFYEQYF. The CDR3 DNA reads as TGTGCCACCAGTGATTTGTTCGGGACTGTCTTCTACGAGCAGTACTTC. This chain joins TRBV24-1 and TRBJ2-7, with D tentatively TRBD2 (6 bases). Germline V lookup: CDR1 KGHDR, CDR2 SFDVKD. The CDR3 runs to 16 residues. Deletions cut 0 bases from V and 3 bases from J, with 14 bases between.

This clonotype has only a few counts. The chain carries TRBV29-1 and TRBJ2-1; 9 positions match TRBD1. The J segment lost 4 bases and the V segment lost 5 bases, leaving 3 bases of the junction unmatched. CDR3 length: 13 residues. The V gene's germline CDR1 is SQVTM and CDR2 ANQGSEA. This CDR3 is CSVFGTGYNEQFF. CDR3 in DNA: TGCAGCGTTTTCGGGACAGGGTACAATGAGCAGTTCTTC.

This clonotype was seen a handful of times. CDR3 nucleotide sequence: TGTGCCAGCAGGGGTCATGCCCAAGAGACCCAGTACTTC. It translates to CASRGHAQETQYF. The rearrangement joins TRBV13 to TRBJ2-5; D call uncertain. This CDR3 comprises 13 residues. CDR1 and CDR2 (germline): PRHDT, FYEKMQ (reference sequence). Trimming removed 6 bases from V and 1 base from J, with 9 bases in between.

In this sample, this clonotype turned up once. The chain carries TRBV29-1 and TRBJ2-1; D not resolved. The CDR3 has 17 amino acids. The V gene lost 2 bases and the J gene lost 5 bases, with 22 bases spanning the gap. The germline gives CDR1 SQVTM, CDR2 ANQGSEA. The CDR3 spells CSVESVVEEPLNNEQFF. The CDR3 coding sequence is TGCAGCGTTGAATCAGTGGTCGAAGAACCACTAAACAATGAGCAGTTCTTC.

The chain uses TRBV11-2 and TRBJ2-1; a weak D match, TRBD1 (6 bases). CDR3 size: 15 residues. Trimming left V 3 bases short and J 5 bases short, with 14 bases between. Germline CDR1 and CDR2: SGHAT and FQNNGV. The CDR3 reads CASSFFQGSNNEQFF. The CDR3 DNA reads TGTGCCAGCAGCTTTTTCCAGGGGAGCAACAATGAGCAGTTCTTC.

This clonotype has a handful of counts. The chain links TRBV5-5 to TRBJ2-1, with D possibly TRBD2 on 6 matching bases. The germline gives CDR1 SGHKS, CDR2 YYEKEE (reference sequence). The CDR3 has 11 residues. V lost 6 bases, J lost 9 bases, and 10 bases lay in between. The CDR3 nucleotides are TGTGCCAGCACCCTGGGGGGTGAGCAGTTCTTC. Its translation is CASTLGGEQFF.

The CDR3 DNA reads as TGTGCCAGCAGTGACCAGGGGATGAGCAATCAGCCCCAGCATTTT. As protein: CASSDQGMSNQPQHF. V and J are TRBV25-1 and TRBJ1-5, with D possibly matching TRBD1 (6 bases). This CDR3 has 15 residues. Germline CDR1 is MGHDK and CDR2 is SYGVNS. Trimming pared 3 bases from V and 1 base from J, leaving 10 bases between.

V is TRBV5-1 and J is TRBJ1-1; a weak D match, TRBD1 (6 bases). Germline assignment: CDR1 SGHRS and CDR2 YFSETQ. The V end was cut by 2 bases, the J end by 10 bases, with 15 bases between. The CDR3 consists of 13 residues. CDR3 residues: CASSLQGFEGAFF. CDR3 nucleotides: TGCGCCAGCAGCTTACAGGGTTTTGAGGGAGCTTTCTTT.

The CDR3 protein is CASSSPGRGIDGYTF. Here the CDR3 DNA reads TGTGCCAGCAGCTCCCCCGGACGGGGGATTGATGGCTACACCTTC. The chain carries TRBV7-9 and TRBJ1-2; tentative D call: TRBD1 (5 bases). The CDR3 totals 15 residues. Germline V CDR1 and CDR2: SEHNR, FQNEAQ (reference sequence). The V gene lost 4 bases and the J gene lost 6 bases, with 18 bases spanning the gap.

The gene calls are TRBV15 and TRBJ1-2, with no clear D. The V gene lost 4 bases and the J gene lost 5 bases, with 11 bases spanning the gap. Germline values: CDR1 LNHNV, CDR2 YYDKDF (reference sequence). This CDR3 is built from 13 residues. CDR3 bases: TGTGCCACCAGCACCCCCGCAAGTTATGGCTACACCTTC. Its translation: CATSTPASYGYTF.

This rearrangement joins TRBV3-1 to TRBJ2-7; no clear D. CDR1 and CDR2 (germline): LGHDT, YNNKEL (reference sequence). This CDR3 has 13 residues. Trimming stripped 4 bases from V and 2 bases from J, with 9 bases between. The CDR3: CASSPEMAYEQYF. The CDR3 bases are TGTGCCAGCAGCCCCGAGATGGCCTACGAGCAGTACTTC.